A single sample gave rise to the 31 T cell receptor beta chains below, sequenced in a study of Graves' ophthalmopathy and Graves' hyperthyroidism (dated by TCRdb to 2016 to 2019). Sequencing took place on an Illumina HiSeq 2000. TCR beta CDR3 regions were amplified from RNA transcripts for repertoire sequencing. A first-round RT-PCR used HTBI primers with the Qiagen OneStep RT-PCR kit, followed by a second-round multiplex PCR, size selection and purification. TCRdb passed the public sequencing reads through fastp at Q25 and MiXCR, retaining productive beta sequences. Entries are consolidated by CDR3 protein sequence, retaining the most common genes and DNA. This sample holds roughly 700,000 distinct CDR3 sequences; roughly 41% were observed only once. Approximately 43% of the sample lies in the top ten. Sequenced material: peripheral blood. All receptors derive from an adult man with Graves' ophthalmopathy.

This clonotype was picked up many times. The chain employs TRBV4-3 and TRBJ1-2, with D possibly being TRBD1 (5 bases). V dropped 2 bases and J dropped 3 bases, with 7 bases sitting between them. The CDR3 length is 13 residues. Germline-derived CDR1 and CDR2 are LGHNA and YSLEER. CDR3: CASSQRGDYGYTF. The CDR3 bases are TGCGCCAGCAGCCAACGGGGGGACTATGGCTACACCTTC.

This clonotype came up many times. CDR3 residues: CAISETQGAGEKLFF. The CDR3 DNA reads TGTGCCATCAGTGAGACACAGGGGGCAGGGGAAAAACTGTTTTTT. The genes are TRBV10-3 and TRBJ1-4; 9 nucleotides line up with TRBD1. Germline V gene lookup returns CDR1 ENHRY and CDR2 SYGVKD. The CDR3 contains 15 residues. The J segment lost 8 bases and the V segment lost 2 bases, leaving 6 bases of the junction unmatched.

Note on this clonotype: A much more abundant neighbour one base away suggests this may be a read error. This sequence joins TRBV7-2 and TRBJ1-1; D is uncertain. The CDR3 is 13 amino acids. Germline V gene data show CDR1 as SGHTA and CDR2 as FQGNSA. Trimming took 3 bases from V and 6 from J, leaving 11 bases between them. In nucleotides, the CDR3 is TGTGCCAGCAGCTTTAAGGGCATACCTGAAGCTTTCTTT. This sequence encodes CASSFKGIPEAFF.

This sequence joins TRBV24-1 and TRBJ2-2; 14 nucleotides match TRBD2. Losses at the gene ends were 9 bases for V and 0 bases for J; bases not matched to a gene: 2. Germline loops: CDR1 KGHDR, CDR2 SFDVKD. The CDR3 runs to 16 residues. CDR3 protein: CATGTSGGANTGELFF. In DNA form, the CDR3 reads TGTGCCACCGGGACTAGCGGGGGCGCGAACACCGGGGAGCTGTTTTTT.

This clonotype was seen at least ten times. This rearrangement joins TRBV10-3 to TRBJ1-6; D gene uncertain. This CDR3 region has 13 residues. V was pared by 7 bases and J by 5 bases, with 9 bases between. Germline assignment: CDR1 ENHRY and CDR2 SYGVKD. DNA for the CDR3: TGTGCCATCACTTTAAAGCATAATTCACCCCTCCACTTT. This gives the protein CAITLKHNSPLHF.

This chain connects TRBV27 to TRBJ2-7; the D gene is possibly TRBD1 (6 bases). The CDR3 has 14 residues. Germline V gene lookup returns CDR1 MNHEY and CDR2 SMNVEV (reference sequence). V was shortened by 3 bases and J by 4 bases, with 13 bases between the two germline ends. The CDR3 nucleotides are TGTGCCAGCAGTTTTGCAGGGGTGAGGTACGAGCAGTACTTC. Protein product: CASSFAGVRYEQYF.

To note about this clonotype: The junction departs from germline at one end; a sequencing error may be responsible. This chain uses TRBV5-1 with TRBJ1-2; TRBD1 might be the D (6 bases). The germline V gene has CDR1 SGHRS and CDR2 YFSETQ. The CDR3 is 13 amino acids. The CDR3 region has the DNA TGCGCCAGCAACTTGCCAGGGGATGGTGGCTACACCTTC. Translated: CASNLPGDGGYTF.

This clonotype has at least ten counts. The J gene is TRBJ2-7, the V gene TRBV15; weak D call: TRBD2 (5 bases). Trimming left V 1 base short and J 3 bases short, with 10 bases between. Germline V gene sequence: CDR1 LNHNV, CDR2 YYDKDF (reference sequence). This CDR3 contains 14 residues. The CDR3 is CATSRGLAGYEQYF. The CDR3 region has the DNA TGTGCCACCAGCAGAGGGCTAGCCGGCTACGAGCAGTACTTC.

This clonotype was counted ten times or more. V is TRBV6-5 and J is TRBJ2-5; D may be TRBD2 (5 bases). From germline, CDR1 is MNHEY and CDR2 SVGAGI. V shed 0 bases and J shed 5 bases, with 13 bases lying between them. This CDR3 is built from 15 residues. The CDR3 protein is CASSYSKAVRETQYF. The CDR3 region has the DNA TGTGCCAGCAGTTACTCGAAAGCGGTCCGGGAGACCCAGTACTTC.

Comments on this clonotype: This likely reflects a read error, since a far larger clone is one base away. The chain recombines TRBV2 with TRBJ2-7; no firm D call. The CDR3 has 11 residues. In germline, CDR1 is SNHLY, CDR2 FYNNEI. CDR3 loop: CDSSIGYEQYF. For the CDR3, the DNA is TGTGACAGCAGTATCGGCTACGAGCAGTACTTC.

There are many counts of this clonotype. The V and J genes are TRBV7-2 and TRBJ2-7; perhaps TRBD1 as D (6 bases). The CDR3 extends over 13 amino acids. Germline V gene sequence: CDR1 SGHTA, CDR2 FQGNSA. V was shortened by 5 bases and J by 2 bases, with 10 bases between the two germline ends. DNA for the CDR3: TGTGCCAGCAGCCCGGACAGTACCTACGAGCAGTACTTC. Residues: CASSPDSTYEQYF.

This clonotype turned up a few times. V and J are TRBV7-9 and TRBJ2-7; 7 bases align to TRBD1. Trimming cost V 4 bases and J 2 bases; bases outside gene matches: 5. CDR1 and CDR2 (germline): SEHNR, FQNEAQ (reference sequence). CDR3 size: 14 residues. The CDR3 DNA follows: TGTGCCAGCAGCTCCCGGGACAGTACCTACGAGCAGTACTTC. Its protein product is CASSSRDSTYEQYF.

The chain links TRBV10-1 to TRBJ2-7, with TRBD2 matching 8 bases. With V trimmed by 2 bases and J by 5 bases, 8 bases remained unmatched. The CDR3 covers 15 residues. Germline-derived CDR1 and CDR2 are WNHNN and SYGVQD (reference sequence). The DNA for the CDR3 is TGCGCCAGCAGTGAGGACTTAGCGGGACCCAACGAGCAGTACTTC. As protein: CASSEDLAGPNEQYF.

At least ten counts were recorded for this clonotype. This rearrangement joins TRBV7-9 to TRBJ2-7; D is undetermined. V shed 6 bases and J shed 6 bases, with 12 bases lying between them. The CDR3 spans 12 residues. Germline V gives CDR1 SEHNR, CDR2 FQNEAQ (reference sequence). The DNA for the CDR3 is TGTGCCAGCAGGAGAGCAGGTGGCGAGCAGTACTTC. Translation gives CASRRAGGEQYF.

This clonotype came up a few times. This chain links TRBV12-3 or TRBV12-4 with TRBJ2-7; possibly TRBD1 or TRBD2 for D (5 bases each). The V and J ends lost 6 bases and 3 bases respectively, with 18 bases between them. The CDR3 spans 15 residues. In DNA, the CDR3 is TGTGCCAGCAGCTTGGGGACCGGGCCCAACTACGAGCAGTACTTC. This sequence encodes CASSLGTGPNYEQYF.

This clonotype appeared a few times. This rearrangement joins TRBV19 to TRBJ1-1; TRBD1 matches at 8 bases. From germline, CDR1 is LNHDA and CDR2 SQIVND (reference sequence). This CDR3 spans 14 amino acids. J was trimmed by 4 bases and V by 3 bases; bases with no gene match: 4. The CDR3 DNA reads TGTGCCAGTAGTATCCAGGGGGCTATCACTGAAGCTTTCTTT. Residues: CASSIQGAITEAFF.

This clonotype was observed a few times. The chain has TRBV7-9 and TRBJ2-3; D gene unclear. The CDR3 is made up of 12 amino acids. CDR1 is SEHNR, CDR2 FQNEAQ, per germline (reference sequence). V was cut by 4 bases and J by 6 bases, with 8 bases left in between. The CDR3 loop reads CASSSNSDTQYF. Written as DNA, the CDR3 is TGTGCCAGCAGCTCGAACAGCGATACGCAGTATTTT.

This clonotype has ten or more counts. CDR3 loop: CASSRPSSGNEQYF. As DNA, the CDR3 is TGTGCCAGCAGCCGCCCTTCCTCGGGCAACGAGCAGTACTTC. The chain joins TRBV7-9 to TRBJ2-7; the D is unclear. V was shortened by 5 bases and J by 5 bases, with 16 bases between the two germline ends. The CDR3 spans 14 residues. Germline V gene lookup returns CDR1 SEHNR and CDR2 FQNEAQ (reference sequence).

The genes are TRBV6-5 and TRBJ2-5, with 11 bases fitting TRBD2. V was clipped by 6 bases and J by 3 bases; unmatched bases: 3. CDR1 and CDR2 (germline): MNHEY, SVGAGI. The CDR3 length is 14 residues. The CDR3 sequence: CASRLTSGKETQYF. DNA for the CDR3: TGTGCCAGCAGGTTGACTAGCGGGAAAGAGACCCAGTACTTC.

This clonotype was detected ten times or more. The chain combines TRBV29-1 with TRBJ1-1; 8 nucleotides match TRBD1. Germline assignment: CDR1 SQVTM and CDR2 ANQGSEA. The CDR3 runs 13 residues. After removal of 4 bases from V and 5 bases from J, the junction contained 6 bases not matched to a gene. The CDR3 loop is CSVAQGVGTEAFF. Written as DNA, the CDR3 is TGCAGCGTTGCACAGGGGGTAGGGACTGAAGCTTTCTTT. The whole variable domain, remainder taken from reference TRBV29-1 and TRBJ1-1, is SAVISQKPSRDICQRGTSLTIQCQVDSQVTMMFWYRQQPGQSLTLIATANQGSEATYESGFVIDKFPISRPNLTFSTLTVSNMSPEDSSIYLCSVAQGVGTEAFFGQGTRLTVV.

There are a few counts of this clonotype. The chain recombines TRBV7-6 with TRBJ2-5; D ambiguous. The CDR3 sequence is 13 residues long. CDR1 is SGHVS, CDR2 FNYEAQ, per germline. The ends were cut back, 2 bases at V and 1 base at J, with 5 bases in the middle. Here the CDR3 reads CASSLWPQETQYF. In DNA form, the CDR3 reads TGTGCCAGCAGCTTATGGCCCCAAGAGACCCAGTACTTC. Using reference TRBV7-6 and TRBJ2-5 for the parts outside the CDR3, the full variable domain is GAGVSQSPRYKVTKRGQDVALRCDPISGHVSLYWYRQALGQGPEFLTYFNYEAQQDKSGLPNDRFSAERPEGSISTLTIQRTEQRDSAMYRCASSLWPQETQYFGPGTRLLVL.

V is TRBV15 and J is TRBJ1-2; possibly TRBD1 for D (5 bases). CDR1 LNHNV and CDR2 YYDKDF come from the germline V gene (reference sequence). V was shortened by 3 bases and J by 0 bases, with 14 bases between the two germline ends. The CDR3 consists of 16 residues. The CDR3 spells CATSSEQTEPNYGYTF. The CDR3 region has the DNA TGTGCCACCAGCAGCGAGCAGACAGAACCTAACTATGGCTACACCTTC.

The V call is TRBV19, the J call TRBJ1-5, with TRBD1 as a possible D gene (5 bases). V lost 5 bases and J lost 7, with 24 bases in between. The CDR3 is 17 amino acids. CDR1 is LNHDA and CDR2 is SQIVND in the germline V gene (reference sequence). CDR3 in amino acids: CASSQGQGPIYEQPQHF. The CDR3, as DNA: TGTGCCAGTAGTCAAGGACAAGGGCCTATTTACGAGCAGCCCCAGCATTTT.

The chain joins TRBV10-3 to TRBJ2-7; 10 bases are a match to TRBD1. CDR3 length: 14 amino acids. The germline gives CDR1 ENHRY, CDR2 SYGVKD. V lost 10 bases, J lost 4 bases, and 10 bases stayed unmatched. The CDR3 region is CASVTDRGLYEQYF. For the CDR3, the DNA is TGTGCCAGTGTCACGGACAGGGGGTTGTACGAGCAGTACTTC.

This clonotype appeared a few times. The chain employs TRBV4-1 and TRBJ2-7; D unclear. V gave up 1 base and J gave up 2 bases, with 9 bases separating them. The V gene's germline CDR1 is MGHRA and CDR2 YSYEKL. CDR3 length equals 14 residues. CDR3 nucleotide sequence: TGCGCCAGCAGCCAAGTCAGGAGCACCTACGAGCAGTACTTC. Amino acid sequence: CASSQVRSTYEQYF.

The chain recombines TRBV2 with TRBJ1-2, with D unresolved. Trimming shortened V by 5 bases and J by 8 bases, and 21 bases separated the two germline ends. Germline V CDR1 and CDR2: SNHLY, FYNNEI. The CDR3 sequence is 15 residues long. CDR3 coding DNA: TGTGCCAGCAGTTCGCTTGTGTCCAACCGAGGAGGCTACACCTTC. It is translated as CASSSLVSNRGGYTF. Based on the CDR3 plus reference TRBV2 and TRBJ1-2, the full variable domain is EPEVTQTPSHQVTQMGQEVILRCVPISNHLYFYWYRQILGQKVEFLVSFYNNEISEKSEIFDDQFSVERPDGSNFTLKIRSTKLEDSAMYFCASSSLVSNRGGYTFGSGTRLTVV.

This CDR3 reads CASSLRMAQPQHF. Here the CDR3 DNA reads TGTGCCAGCAGCTTACGGATGGCTCAGCCCCAGCATTTT. This chain links TRBV7-2 with TRBJ1-5; D remains ambiguous. From germline, CDR1 is SGHTA and CDR2 FQGNSA. V was shortened by 2 bases and J by 6 bases, with 8 bases between the two germline ends. CDR3 length: 13 residues.

The chain uses TRBV19 and TRBJ1-5; D unresolved. The CDR3 sequence is 13 residues long. V dropped 3 bases and J dropped 5 bases, with 8 bases sitting between them. Per germline, CDR1 LNHDA and CDR2 SQIVND (reference sequence). CDR3 in amino acids: CASSMDIYQPQHF. CDR3 bases: TGTGCCAGTAGTATGGATATTTATCAGCCCCAGCATTTT. The full variable domain, in which reference TRBV19 and TRBJ1-5 provide the parts outside the CDR3, is DGGITQSPKYLFRKEGQNVTLSCEQNLNHDAMYWYRQDPGQGLRLIYYSQIVNDFQKGDIAEGYSVSREKKESFPLTVTSAQKNPTAFYLCASSMDIYQPQHFGDGTRLSIL.

The V gene is TRBV20-1, the J gene TRBJ2-7; 7 nucleotides match TRBD1. In germline, CDR1 is DFQATT, CDR2 SNEGSKA (reference sequence). After removal of 8 bases from V and 9 bases from J, the junction contained 13 bases not matched to a gene. The CDR3 spans 12 residues. CDR3 loop: CSPDRDATGQYF. CDR3 bases: TGCAGTCCAGACAGGGACGCAACCGGGCAGTACTTC.

The chain links TRBV5-1 to TRBJ1-3; unclear D gene. The CDR3 totals 14 residues. Per germline, CDR1 SGHRS and CDR2 YFSETQ. Trimming pared 3 bases from V and 0 bases from J, leaving 7 bases between. The CDR3 DNA reads as TGCGCCAGCAGCTCCCTCGACTCTGGAAACACCATATATTTT. This codes for CASSSLDSGNTIYF.

This clonotype was counted between two and nine times. The chain carries TRBV12-3 or TRBV12-4 and TRBJ1-2, with 10 bases that match TRBD1. J was trimmed by 6 bases and V by 7 bases; bases with no gene match: 11. The CDR3 has 15 amino acids. CDR3 amino acids: CASTFETGGANGYTF. The CDR3 DNA is TGTGCCAGCACCTTCGAGACAGGGGGCGCCAATGGCTACACCTTC.